Below are 24 T cell receptor beta chains sequenced from a single sample in a study of T cell responses to AZD1222 COVID-19 vaccine. TCRdb's table, derived via immunoSEQ multiplex PCR, lists solely in-frame clones and lacks some. This sample has some 150,000 clones, with 88% found just once. The sample consisted of peripheral blood, taken on day 0 of MenACWY control vaccination. The receptors come from an adult in good health.

CDR3 DNA: TGTGCCTGGAGTGGGGACAGGGAATACTACGAGCAGTACTTC. The encoded protein is CAWSGDREYYEQYF. The V call is TRBV30, the J call TRBJ2-7; 9 positions agree with TRBD1. The CDR3 is made up of 14 amino acids. Germline CDR1 is GTSNPN and CDR2 is SVGIG (reference sequence). With V trimmed by 1 base and J by 3 bases, 4 bases remained unmatched.

J is TRBJ2-3 and V is TRBV7-3, with 7 bases fitting TRBD2. CDR3 length: 17 residues. Germline V gives CDR1 SGHTA, CDR2 FQGTGA. The V segment lost 0 bases and the J segment 1 base; nucleotides outside the gene matches: 7. CDR3 region: CASSLTPSGVGTDTQYF. CDR3 nucleotide sequence: TGTGCCAGCAGCTTAACCCCCAGCGGGGTCGGCACAGATACGCAGTATTTT.

The chain combines TRBV7-9 with TRBJ2-5; D uncertain. The CDR3 spans 14 residues. Germline V CDR1 and CDR2: SEHNR, FQNEAQ (reference sequence). The V end was cut by 5 bases, the J end by 1 base, with 11 bases between. The CDR3 sequence is CASSPPVAQETQYF. In DNA, the CDR3 is TGTGCCAGCAGCCCCCCCGTGGCCCAAGAGACCCAGTACTTC.

The rearrangement uses TRBV10-3 and TRBJ1-4; D unresolved. The germline V gene has CDR1 ENHRY and CDR2 SYGVKD. This CDR3 has 15 amino acids. V lost 2 bases, J lost 7 bases, and 14 bases lay in between. CDR3 protein: CAISETPSGGEKLFF. The CDR3 DNA reads as TGTGCCATCAGTGAGACCCCTTCAGGAGGTGAAAAACTGTTTTTT.

This clone was seen a handful of times. The V call is TRBV7-9, the J call TRBJ2-7; D unclear. V dropped 5 bases and J dropped 5 bases, with 16 bases sitting between them. Germline values: CDR1 SEHNR, CDR2 FQNEAQ (reference sequence). This CDR3 spans 14 amino acids. CDR3: CASSPSRVLNEQYF. CDR3 DNA: TGTGCCAGCAGCCCCTCAAGGGTCCTAAACGAGCAGTACTTC.

The chain uses TRBV6-5 and TRBJ1-6; TRBD1 might be the D (6 bases). Looked up from germline, CDR1 is MNHEY and CDR2 is SVGAGI. The CDR3 has 15 amino acids. V was shortened by 6 bases and J by 3 bases, with 12 bases between the two germline ends. The CDR3 spells CASRINRDYNSPLHF. The CDR3 DNA reads TGTGCCAGCAGAATTAACAGGGACTATAATTCACCCCTCCACTTT.

The V gene is TRBV4-1, the J gene TRBJ1-2, with D hard to call. The V end was cut by 3 bases, the J end by 5 bases, with 13 bases between. Germline V gives CDR1 MGHRA, CDR2 YSYEKL. The CDR3 is 14 amino acids. The CDR3 region is CASSHARNLYGYTF. Here the CDR3 DNA reads TGCGCCAGCAGCCACGCTAGGAACCTATATGGCTACACCTTC.

This rearrangement joins TRBV3-1 (or the pseudogene TRBV3-2) to TRBJ1-1; perhaps TRBD1 as D (6 bases). CDR3 size: 16 residues. Germline loops: CDR1 LGHDT, CDR2 YNNKEL (reference sequence). Trimming shortened V by 0 bases and J by 5 bases, and 16 bases separated the two germline ends. CDR3 bases: TGTGCCAGCAGCCAAGATCCGGGGGGCTCGGGGACTGAAGCTTTCTTT. Encoded protein: CASSQDPGGSGTEAFF.

This rearrangement joins TRBV5-4 to TRBJ1-1, with 7 bases that match TRBD1. The trim removed 10 bases at V and 3 bases at J, leaving 12 bases unmatched. The CDR3 extends over 14 amino acids. CDR1 and CDR2 (germline): SGHNT, YYREEE (reference sequence). CDR3 protein: CAHRRGRGDTEAFF. As DNA, the CDR3 is TGTGCCCACAGGAGGGGCAGGGGGGACACTGAAGCTTTCTTT.

This sequence joins TRBV18 and TRBJ2-3; 8 nucleotides match TRBD2. The ends lost 4 bases at V and 6 bases at J; junction bases unmatched: 9. The CDR3 spans 15 residues. Germline V gene data show CDR1 as KGHSH and CDR2 as LQKENI. The CDR3 DNA reads TGTGCCAGCTCACAATTACTAGCGGAGACTGATACGCAGTATTTT. Its protein is CASSQLLAETDTQYF.

The rearrangement links TRBV27 to TRBJ1-5; D may be TRBD1 (5 bases). The V gene's germline CDR1 is MNHEY and CDR2 SMNVEV (reference sequence). This CDR3 is 14 amino acids long. The V and J ends lost 3 bases and 7 bases respectively, with 13 bases between them. The DNA for the CDR3 is TGTGCCAGCAGTTTGTGGGGGTCTGAGCAGCCCCAGCATTTT. Translated: CASSLWGSEQPQHF.

This clone was seen just once. The chain uses TRBV4-3 and TRBJ2-7; 12 bases map to TRBD1. Germline values: CDR1 LGHNA, CDR2 YSLEER. This CDR3 has 14 amino acids. V lost 0 bases to trimming and J lost 9 bases; unmatched junction nucleotides: 3. This CDR3 is CASSQDRDRGRQYF. Written as DNA, the CDR3 is TGCGCCAGCAGCCAAGATAGGGACAGGGGGCGGCAGTACTTC.

DNA of the CDR3: TGTGCCAGCAGCTTGACCGGACTAGCGGGTACACATGAGCAGTTCTTC. Its protein is CASSLTGLAGTHEQFF. The genes are TRBV11-3 and TRBJ2-1, with TRBD2 identical over 11 bases. CDR1 is SGHNT, CDR2 YENEEA, per germline. Trimming took 3 bases from V and 8 from J; bases not matched to a gene: 9. This CDR3 contains 16 residues. Using reference TRBV11-3 and TRBJ2-1 for the parts outside the CDR3, the full variable domain is EAGVVQSPRYKIIEKKQPVAFWCNPISGHNTLYWYLQNLGQGPELLIRYENEEAVDDSQLPKDRFSAERLKGVDSTLKIQPAELGDSAVYLCASSLTGLAGTHEQFFGPGTRLTVL.

This chain connects TRBV7-3 to TRBJ2-7; D unresolved. This CDR3 spans 13 amino acids. V was pared by 3 bases and J by 6 bases, with 12 bases between. Germline V gives CDR1 SGHTA, CDR2 FQGTGA. This CDR3 is CASSLIQLGEQYF. CDR3 DNA: TGTGCCAGCAGCTTGATTCAACTCGGCGAGCAGTACTTC.

This clone was counted between two and nine times. V gene TRBV11-2 combines with J gene TRBJ1-1; unclear D gene. The germline gives CDR1 SGHAT, CDR2 FQNNGV. Between the trimmed V and J ends, which lost 3 bases and 4 bases, there was a span of 15 bases. The CDR3 spans 15 residues. CDR3 in amino acids: CASSLRPSPGTEAFF. The CDR3 coding sequence is TGTGCCAGCAGCTTGAGACCAAGCCCGGGCACTGAAGCTTTCTTT.

This clone has more than one count but fewer than ten. The chain combines TRBV4-2 with TRBJ1-1; TRBD1 matches at 9 bases. Germline assignment: CDR1 LGHNA and CDR2 YNFKEQ. The CDR3 is 13 amino acids. V lost 4 bases and J lost 8; bases outside the gene matches: 5. The CDR3 sequence: CASSRTGAAEAFF. Written as DNA, the CDR3 is TGTGCCAGCAGCCGGACAGGGGCTGCCGAAGCTTTCTTT.

This clone has a single count. In DNA form, the CDR3 reads TGTGCCAGCAGCTCTCGGACTCTAAATACGCAGTATTTT. Its translation is CASSSRTLNTQYF. The V gene is TRBV7-9, the J gene TRBJ2-3; TRBD2 is a possible D gene (5 bases). The V gene lost 4 bases and the J gene lost 7 bases, with 12 bases spanning the gap. This CDR3 contains 13 residues. The germline gives CDR1 SEHNR, CDR2 FQNEAQ (reference sequence). Full variable domain (missing parts from reference TRBV7-9 and TRBJ2-3): DTGVSQNPRHKITKRGQNVTFRCDPISEHNRLYWYRQTLGQGPEFLTYFQNEAQLEKSRLLSDRFSAERPKGSFSTLEIQRTEQGDSAMYLCASSSRTLNTQYFGPGTRLTVL.

V usage is TRBV4-3 and J usage is TRBJ1-2; 9 bases agree with TRBD1. Germline CDR1 is LGHNA and CDR2 is YSLEER. Losses at the gene ends were 1 base for V and 0 bases for J; bases not matched to a gene: 3. This CDR3 has 16 residues. CDR3 sequence (DNA): TGCGCCAGCAGCCAAGTCTGGGACAGGGCTAACTATGGCTACACCTTC. This gives the protein CASSQVWDRANYGYTF.

V is TRBV7-3 and J is TRBJ2-1; weak D call: TRBD2 (6 bases). CDR1 and CDR2 from the germline V gene are SGHTA and FQGTGA. V was pared by 2 bases and J by 3 bases, with 14 bases between. The CDR3 length is 16 residues. CDR3 residues: CASSLLPGGDYNEQFF. For the CDR3, the DNA is TGTGCCAGCAGCTTACTCCCCGGGGGAGACTACAATGAGCAGTTCTTC.

The chain couples TRBV12-3 or TRBV12-4 to TRBJ1-1, with a weak D call TRBD1 (5 bases). V was clipped by 9 bases and J by 7 bases, with 15 bases between them. CDR3 length: 12 amino acids. The CDR3 DNA reads TGTGCCAGTGGTAGGGGAGGTGGTGAAGCTTTCTTT. This gives the protein CASGRGGGEAFF.

The chain uses TRBV19 and TRBJ1-6, with D maybe TRBD1 (5 bases). This CDR3 has 13 amino acids. The germline V and J ends were trimmed by 8 bases and 8 bases, with 13 bases remaining between them. Germline-derived CDR1 and CDR2 are LNHDA and SQIVND (reference sequence). The CDR3 DNA reads as TGTGCCAGTCGGGCAGGGAAGGATTCACCCCTCCACTTT. Translation: CASRAGKDSPLHF.

The V gene is TRBV23-1, the J gene TRBJ2-6, with D tentatively TRBD1 or TRBD2 (7 bases each). TRBV23-1 has ORF status, its function being uncertain. Trimming removed 7 bases at V and 4 bases at J, with 17 bases between. CDR3 length: 16 residues. This CDR3 is CASTQGGFGGANVLTF. Here the CDR3 DNA reads TGCGCCAGCACTCAGGGGGGGTTCGGCGGGGCCAACGTCCTGACTTTC.

Only one count was recorded for this clone. This chain uses TRBV10-3 with TRBJ2-5, with D perhaps matching TRBD1 (5 bases). Trimming stripped 10 bases from V and 1 base from J, with 10 bases between. The length of the CDR3 is 12 residues. CDR1 and CDR2 (germline): ENHRY, SYGVKD. The CDR3 loop is CATRQFQETQYF. The CDR3 bases are TGTGCCACCCGACAGTTCCAAGAGACCCAGTACTTC.

V and J are TRBV11-3 and TRBJ2-1; D unclear. With 1 base removed from V and 8 bases from J, the gap between germline ends came to 9 bases. Germline CDR1 reads SGHNT; CDR2 reads YENEEA. The CDR3 totals 13 residues. The CDR3 DNA follows: TGTGCCAGCAGCTTAGGAGAGGCGGATGAGCAGTTCTTC. It yields the protein CASSLGEADEQFF.